Shown below are 7 T cell receptor beta chains from a single sample sequenced in a study of CD8 T cells in ankylosing spondylitis. Each CDR3 protein is one row after TCRdb ran MiXCR on the 5' RACE reads. The sample includes 200,000 or so distinct CDR3 sequences, 13% of them seen just once. Sequencing input: blood, either unsorted or a sorted T cell fraction (not recorded which). These receptors were taken from a female donor with ankylosing spondylitis or in good health (not recorded which).

Points on this clonotype: This may arise from a read error, as a much more abundant clone is one base away. The rearrangement links TRBV3-2 to TRBJ1-1; TRBD1 was called by the table and not checked on the DNA. TRBV3-2 is termed a pseudogene. The CDR3 runs 15 residues. The DNA for the CDR3 is TGTGCCAGCTGCCGAAAGGGGGGCCTTAACACTGAAGCTTTCTTT. Its translation is CASCRKGGLNTEAFF.

This clonotype occurred many times. The chain uses TRBV13 and TRBJ1-5; D is possibly TRBD1 (5 bases). This CDR3 is 19 amino acids long. V was pared by 1 base and J by 0 bases, with 19 bases between. Germline V gene data show CDR1 as PRHDT and CDR2 as FYEKMQ (reference sequence). The CDR3 DNA reads as TGTGCCAGCAGCTTAGCTGACCAGGGTTCCTTTTATAGCAATCAGCCCCAGCATTTT. This gives the protein CASSLADQGSFYSNQPQHF.

The chain links TRBV6-2 or TRBV6-3 to TRBJ2-3; unclear D gene. V dropped 7 bases and J dropped 6 bases, with 17 bases sitting between them. The CDR3 length is 14 residues. CDR1 and CDR2 (germline): MNHEY, SVGEGT. CDR3 DNA sequence: TGTGCCAGCAAAGAGACCCGCATAATGGATACGCAGTATTTT. Encoded protein: CASKETRIMDTQYF.

At least ten counts were recorded for this clonotype. The chain has TRBV20-1 and TRBJ1-5; D gene ambiguous. V was clipped by 3 bases and J by 2 bases, with 5 bases between them. The CDR3 has 12 residues. Per the germline V gene, CDR1 is DFQATT and CDR2 is SNEGSKA (reference sequence). CDR3 loop: CSARLGNQPQHF. CDR3 DNA: TGCAGTGCTAGGCTCGGCAATCAGCCCCAGCATTTT.

The V gene is TRBV28, the J gene TRBJ2-2; D is unresolved. Germline lookup yields CDR1 MDHEN and CDR2 SYDVKM. Deletions cut 5 bases from V and 1 base from J, with 20 bases between. The CDR3 is 18 amino acids. DNA for the CDR3: TGTGCCAGCAGTCGCTACCGTGACAATCCGGTGAACACCGGGGAGCTGTTTTTT. This encodes CASSRYRDNPVNTGELFF.

This clonotype was found many times. The V and J genes are TRBV6-1 and TRBJ2-2, with a tentative D call TRBD1 (6 bases). This CDR3 comprises 15 residues. CDR1 and CDR2 from the germline V gene are MNHNS and SASEGT. Trimming took 6 bases from V and 2 from J, leaving 13 bases between them. CDR3 amino acids: CASRVVGANTGELFF. For the CDR3, the DNA is TGTGCCAGCAGGGTCGTGGGGGCTAACACCGGGGAGCTGTTTTTT.

On this clonotype: A much more abundant neighbour one base away suggests this may be a read error. The J gene is TRBJ1-3, the V gene TRBV7-2, with D perhaps matching TRBD1 (5 bases). This CDR3 is built from 16 residues. Germline V gene sequence: CDR1 SGHTA, CDR2 FQGNSA. The CDR3 coding sequence is TGTGCCAGCAGCTTCAAAGACAGCTACTCTGGAAACGCCATATATTTT. It specifies CASSFKDSYSGNAIYF.